The clone carrying this TCR beta chain was found many times. What it binds is not known. These data originate in a study of Graves' ophthalmopathy and Graves' hyperthyroidism. There are 13 residues in the CDR3. Germline CDR1 reads MNHEY; CDR2 reads SVGEGT. Trimming removed 5 bases from V and 4 bases from J; junction bases left unmatched: 5. TCR beta CDR3 regions were amplified from RNA transcripts. The workflow started with a first-round RT-PCR run with HTBI primers and then moved on to a second-round multiplex PCR. TCRdb ran MiXCR on the multiplex PCR reads and lists one entry per CDR3 protein. The sample lists 300,000 or so distinct CDR3 sequences, roughly 15% occurring once. Study-level results: Blood was where most expanded thyroid clonotypes above 0.001 frequency also turned up.

The material sequenced was peripheral blood. The chain recombines TRBV6-2 or TRBV6-3 with TRBJ2-7; the match to TRBD1 covers 7 bases. The TCR originated in an adult man with Graves' ophthalmopathy. This CDR3 is CASSQQGWYEQYF. CDR3 sequence (DNA): TGTGCCAGCAGTCAACAGGGGTGGTACGAGCAGTACTTC.